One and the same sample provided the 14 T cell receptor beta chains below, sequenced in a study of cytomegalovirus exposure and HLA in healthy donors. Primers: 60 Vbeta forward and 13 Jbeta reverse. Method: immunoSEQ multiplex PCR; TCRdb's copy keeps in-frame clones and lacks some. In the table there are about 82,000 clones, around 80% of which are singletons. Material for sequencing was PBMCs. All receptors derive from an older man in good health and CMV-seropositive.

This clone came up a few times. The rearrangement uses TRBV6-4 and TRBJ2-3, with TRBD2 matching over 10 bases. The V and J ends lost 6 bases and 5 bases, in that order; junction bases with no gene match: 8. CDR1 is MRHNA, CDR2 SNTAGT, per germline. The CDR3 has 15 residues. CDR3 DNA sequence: TGTGCCAGCAGGGCCCTAGCGGGAGAGGTAGATACGCAGTATTTT. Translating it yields CASRALAGEVDTQYF.

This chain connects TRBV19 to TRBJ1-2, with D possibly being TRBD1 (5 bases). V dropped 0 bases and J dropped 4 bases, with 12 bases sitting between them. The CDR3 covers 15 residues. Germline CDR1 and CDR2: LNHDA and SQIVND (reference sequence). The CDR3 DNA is TGTGCCAGTAGTATAGACCTGGACACAGCCTATGGCTACACCTTC. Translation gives CASSIDLDTAYGYTF.

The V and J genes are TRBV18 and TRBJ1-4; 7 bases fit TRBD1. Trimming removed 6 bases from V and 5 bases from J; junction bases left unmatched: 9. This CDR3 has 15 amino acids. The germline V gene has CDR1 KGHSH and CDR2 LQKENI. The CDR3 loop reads CASSRSTGLNEKLFF. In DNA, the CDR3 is TGTGCCAGCTCCCGCTCGACAGGGCTGAATGAAAAACTGTTTTTT.

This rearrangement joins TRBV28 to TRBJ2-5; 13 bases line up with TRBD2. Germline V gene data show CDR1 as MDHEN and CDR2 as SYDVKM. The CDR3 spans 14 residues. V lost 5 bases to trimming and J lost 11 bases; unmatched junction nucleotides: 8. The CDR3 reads CASSTGLAGRLQYF. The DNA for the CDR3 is TGTGCCAGCAGTACGGGACTAGCGGGACGTTTGCAGTACTTC.

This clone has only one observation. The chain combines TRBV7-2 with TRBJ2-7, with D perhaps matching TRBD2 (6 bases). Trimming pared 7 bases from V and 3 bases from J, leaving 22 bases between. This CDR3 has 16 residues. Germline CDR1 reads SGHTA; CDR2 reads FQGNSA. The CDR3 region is CASTSVGGTGSYEQYF. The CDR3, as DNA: TGTGCCAGCACTTCCGTGGGGGGAACCGGGAGCTACGAGCAGTACTTC. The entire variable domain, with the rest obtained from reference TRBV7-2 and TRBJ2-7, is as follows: GAGVSQSPSNKVTEKGKDVELRCDPISGHTALYWYRQSLGQGLEFLIYFQGNSAPDKSGLPSDRFSAERTGGSVSTLTIQRTQQEDSAVYLCASTSVGGTGSYEQYFGPGTRLTVT.

As DNA, the CDR3 is TGTGCCAGCAGCGTGGGTAGCGGTTCCTACGAGCAGTACTTC. Encoded protein: CASSVGSGSYEQYF. The chain couples TRBV9 to TRBJ2-7, with D perhaps matching TRBD2 (6 bases). Trimming shortened V by 2 bases and J by 1 base, and 10 bases separated the two germline ends. The CDR3 runs to 14 residues. Germline CDR1 reads SGDLS; CDR2 reads YYNGEE. Looking up the rest from reference TRBV9 and TRBJ2-7 gives the full variable domain: DSGVTQTPKHLITATGQRVTLRCSPRSGDLSVYWYQQSLDQGLQFLIQYYNGEERAKGNILERFSAQQFPDLHSELNLSSLELGDSALYFCASSVGSGSYEQYFGPGTRLTVT.

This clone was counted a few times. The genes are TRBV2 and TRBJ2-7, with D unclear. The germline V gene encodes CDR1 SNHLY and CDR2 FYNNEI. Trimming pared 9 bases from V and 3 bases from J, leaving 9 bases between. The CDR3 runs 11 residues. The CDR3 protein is CASKQSYEQYF. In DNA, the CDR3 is TGTGCCAGTAAACAGAGCTACGAGCAGTACTTC.

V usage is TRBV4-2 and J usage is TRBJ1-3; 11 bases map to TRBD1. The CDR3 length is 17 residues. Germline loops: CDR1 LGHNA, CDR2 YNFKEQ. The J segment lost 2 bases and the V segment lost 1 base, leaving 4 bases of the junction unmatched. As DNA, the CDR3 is TGTGCCAGCAGCCAAGCTGAGGGACAGGGGGCTGGAAACACCATATATTTT. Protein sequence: CASSQAEGQGAGNTIYF.

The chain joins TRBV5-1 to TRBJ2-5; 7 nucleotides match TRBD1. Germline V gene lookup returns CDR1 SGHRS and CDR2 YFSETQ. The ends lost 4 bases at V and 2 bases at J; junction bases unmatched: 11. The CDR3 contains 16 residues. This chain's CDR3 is CASSPTPGTVQETQYF. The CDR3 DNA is TGCGCCAGCAGCCCTACCCCCGGGACAGTACAAGAGACCCAGTACTTC.

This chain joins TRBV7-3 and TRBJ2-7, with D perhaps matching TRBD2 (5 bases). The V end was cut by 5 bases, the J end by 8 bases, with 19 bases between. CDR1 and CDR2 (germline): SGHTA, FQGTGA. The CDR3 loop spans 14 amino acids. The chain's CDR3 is CASSPTNGPGKQYF. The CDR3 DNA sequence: TGTGCCAGCAGCCCAACCAACGGCCCCGGGAAGCAGTACTTC.

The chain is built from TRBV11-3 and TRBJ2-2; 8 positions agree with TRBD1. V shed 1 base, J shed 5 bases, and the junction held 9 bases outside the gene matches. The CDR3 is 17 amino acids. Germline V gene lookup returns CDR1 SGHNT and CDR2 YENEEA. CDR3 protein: CASSLGSQTGVTGELFF. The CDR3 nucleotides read TGTGCCAGCAGCTTAGGGTCCCAGACAGGGGTAACCGGGGAGCTGTTTTTT.

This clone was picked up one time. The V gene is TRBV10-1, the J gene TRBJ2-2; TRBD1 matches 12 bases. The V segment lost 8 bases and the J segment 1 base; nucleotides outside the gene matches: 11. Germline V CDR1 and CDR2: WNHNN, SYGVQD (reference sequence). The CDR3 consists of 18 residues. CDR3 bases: TGCGCCAGCTCCAATCCCGGGACAGGGGGCCAGAACACCGGGGAGCTGTTTTTT. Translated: CASSNPGTGGQNTGELFF.

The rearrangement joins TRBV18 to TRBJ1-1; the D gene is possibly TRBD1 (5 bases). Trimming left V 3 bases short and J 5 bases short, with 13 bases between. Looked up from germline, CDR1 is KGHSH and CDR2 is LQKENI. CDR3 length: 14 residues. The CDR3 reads CASSPSQVLTEAFF. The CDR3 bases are TGTGCCAGCTCACCGTCACAGGTTTTAACTGAAGCTTTCTTT.

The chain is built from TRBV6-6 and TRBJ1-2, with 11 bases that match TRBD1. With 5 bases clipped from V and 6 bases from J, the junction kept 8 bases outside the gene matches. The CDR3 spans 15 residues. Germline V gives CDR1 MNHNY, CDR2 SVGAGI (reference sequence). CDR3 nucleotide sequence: TGTGCCAGCAGTCCCCGGACAGGGGGCAAGGATGGCTACACCTTC. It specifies CASSPRTGGKDGYTF.